This TCR beta chain was captured by sequencing in a study of vaccination and CD4 T cells after COVID-19. Overall study: The study enrolled six male and four female convalescents, two of whom were Hispanic. The stimulating agents, overlapping spike peptides, came from SARS-CoV-2, HCoV-NL63, HCoV-OC43 and HCoV-229E.

The Oncomine TCR Beta short-read assay generated sequence data from the DNA of cultured CD4+ T cells. TCRdb used MiXCR to reprocess the PCR reads, holding one entry per CDR3 protein. The profile covers thousands of distinct CDR3 sequences, with 31% appearing a single time and 39% taken by the ten largest. Treatment defined: 10-day PBMC culture with coronavirus spike peptide pools or control peptides (ViraFEST assay). It was before the COVID-19 pandemic (2011-2018) that the unexposed donor's CD4+ T cells were collected. ViraFEST used peptide pools to expand antigen-specific T cells and subsequently sequenced their TCRs. Two million PBMCs went into each well for culture with approximately 9.8 IU/ml IL-2 and roughly 9 ug/ml peptide pools. V trimming: 6 bases; J trimming: 6 bases; junction bases outside the gene matches: 6. The CDR3 runs to 14 residues. Concerning this clonotype: As yet, its antigen is unknown.

The sequenced sample was CD4+ T cells from blood, cultured in vitro. The V call is TRBV12-3 or TRBV12-4, the J call TRBJ1-4; 8 bases are shared with TRBD1. The origin of this receptor is a human donor in good health. CDR3 protein: CASSTTGVHEKLFF. Here the CDR3 DNA reads TGTGCCAGCAGCACGACAGGGGTTCATGAAAAACTGTTTTTT.